This T cell receptor beta chain is from a study of blood T cell repertoires in COVID-19. Study-level background: The United States, Italy and Spain supplied acute and convalescent COVID-19 samples.

Unmatched junction bases numbered 3, after V lost 1 base and J lost 5 bases. The CDR3 is made up of 15 amino acids. Germline-derived CDR1 and CDR2 are MNHEY and SVGAGI. Authors' data handling: How many nucleated cells were present was estimated from reference gene primer amplification. This table comes from immunoSEQ multiplex PCR, and its TCRdb copy is limited to in-frame clones, with some not included. Clonal size and the V and J genes are those of that table, whereas D and trimming came from the DNA. The table has under 250,000 clones, roughly four fifths seen once. This clonotype was sampled from a woman aged 45 to 65 with active or convalescent COVID-19. J is TRBJ2-2 and V is TRBV6-5, with TRBD1 matching over 8 bases. The sequencing sample was made of peripheral blood. The chain's CDR3 is CASSYLGQATGELFF. DNA for the CDR3: TGTGCCAGCAGTTACTTGGGACAGGCTACCGGGGAGCTGTTTTTT.